This paragraph covers one T cell receptor (beta chain) sequence. Its target antigen remains unknown. Base qualities are missing; no much larger clone stands one base away. Ficoll-Paque density gradient centrifugation was used to isolate PBMCs. At the junction V is shortened by 5 bases and J by 2 bases, with 8 bases in between. The CDR3 holds 13 amino acids from the cysteine to the phenylalanine. Only the CDR3 region is kept as DNA, spanning 39 bases read in frame from base 1. The germline V gene (reference sequence) specifies LNHNV as CDR1 and YYDKDF as CDR2. Sequenced using an Illumina NovaSeq 6000. Using 5'RACE with constant-segment primers, TCRalpha and TCRbeta cDNA libraries were constructed, with sample barcodes and unique molecular identifiers added in the process. RNA was extracted from every sample with Trizol reagent. Amplification of the libraries took two PCR steps, and the second step added a second sample barcode plus Illumina TruSeq adapters. Libraries were sequenced on an Illumina NovaSeq with 2 x 150 bp paired-end reads. As for how the authors treated the data: The reads were demultiplexed and collapsed into UMI-guided consensus sequences using migec v1.2.7. Using mixcr v2.1.11, UMI consensuses were aligned to TRA and TRB V and J templates and then assembled into clonotypes. A clonotype was counted as expanded or contracted only if both edgeR and NoisET called the change significant, with noise models trained on biological replicates. For edgeR calls, a false discovery rate-adjusted p below 0.01 and a log2 fold-change threshold of 1 were applied. As an exploratory analysis of dynamics, max-normalized trajectories of the 1000 most abundant clonotypes were examined by PCA with hierarchical clustering. The CD4 or CD8 phenotype of responding clones was assigned using the separately sequenced CD4+ and CD8+ repertoires. TCRdb took the public reads, trimmed them with fastp at Q25, ran MiXCR for clone calling and kept in-frame beta chains. Each entry is one CDR3 protein sequence, shown with its most common DNA and genes. These V and J calls originate from TCRdb's pipeline instead of the authors' own analysis. This sample lists about 470,000 distinct CDR3 sequences; nearly 25% were detected once. Around an eighth of the sample lies in the top ten.

These data originate in a study of T-cell memory formation after mild COVID-19 (dated by TCRdb to the early 2020s). For context, the study as a whole: Most TCR sequence clusters were specific to one of the two donors. Two young, previously healthy adult volunteers, one female and one male, were included in the cohort. In a couple of donors, T-cell clones that expanded and contracted after mild COVID-19 were tracked by sequencing TCRalpha and TCRbeta repertoires over time.

Overall results and qualifications from the work: The detection of some responding clones in pre-infection memory suggests that pre-existing cross-reactive memory T cells joined the SARS-CoV-2 response. The study covered only two mild cases, and larger cohorts including severe cases with pre-infection samples were considered necessary. Contracting CD4+ clones were located mainly in the CM and EM memory subsets, whereas CD8+ clones were found to be enriched in EMRA. From day 15 to 85, contracting clones showed balanced CD4/CD8 phenotypes, whereas a second wave of clones that expanded from day 15 to 37 leaned towards CD4+. The second-wave clones that peaked on day 37 were not confirmed to be SARS-CoV-2 specific.

This TCR derives from an adult woman who had mild COVID-19 (a few samples of this study predate the infection). The sample titles of this study are shuffled in the database, so cell type and time point are left out; the donor was told from shared clones. The rearrangement combines TRBV15 with TRBJ2-3, with the D gene not confidently named. Sequenced input: PBMCs or a T cell subset sorted from them (not recorded which). The nucleotide sequence reads as follows: TGTGCCACCAGCGGGCAGTACACAGATACGCAGTATTTT. This yields the protein CATSGQYTDTQYF.